The sequence of this T cell receptor (beta chain) was determined in a study of CD8+CD57+ T cells in acquired aplastic anemia. Turning to the study itself: Mean DNA quantity obtained from sorted CD4+ and CD8+ cells was 3 to 3.5 ug. Approximately 11 million reads were obtained on average for healthy donor CD4+ cells. Whole-study findings and limits: Patients and controls shared about 27 CD8+ CDR3 sequences. No significant patient-versus-control difference appeared in CD8+ Simpson's diversity.

Genomic DNA templated the TCR beta VDJ and CDR3 profiling. TCRdb recomputed calls from the reads with MiXCR, one row per CDR3 protein. The sample includes 120,000 or so distinct CDR3 sequences, over 45% of them seen just once. This clonotype has at least ten counts. Its antigen is currently unknown. The sequence was obtained from a human donor in good health, serving as a control. The material sequenced was sorted CD4+, CD8+, or CD8+CD57+ T cells (not recorded which) from PBMCs.

CDR3 sequence reads: CATELGNEQFF. The CDR3 DNA reads as TGTGCCACCGAGTTGGGCAATGAGCAGTTCTTC. V is TRBV7-9 and J is TRBJ2-1; D gene uncertain. Trimming stripped 10 bases from V and 6 bases from J, with 10 bases between. This CDR3 contains 11 residues. CDR1 and CDR2 from the germline V gene are SEHNR and FQNEAQ (reference sequence).